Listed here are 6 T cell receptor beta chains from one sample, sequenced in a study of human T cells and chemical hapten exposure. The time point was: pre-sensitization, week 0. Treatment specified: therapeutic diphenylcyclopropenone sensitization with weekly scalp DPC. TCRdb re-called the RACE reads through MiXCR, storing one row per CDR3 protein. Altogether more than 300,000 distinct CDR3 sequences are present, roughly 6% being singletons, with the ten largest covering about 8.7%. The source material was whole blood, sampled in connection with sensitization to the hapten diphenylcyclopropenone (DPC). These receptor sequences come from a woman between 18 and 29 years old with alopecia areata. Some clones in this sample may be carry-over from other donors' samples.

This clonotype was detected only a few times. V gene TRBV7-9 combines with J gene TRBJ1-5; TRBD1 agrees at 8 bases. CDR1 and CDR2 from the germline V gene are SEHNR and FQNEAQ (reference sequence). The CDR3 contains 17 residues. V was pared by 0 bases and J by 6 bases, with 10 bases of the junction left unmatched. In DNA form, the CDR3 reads TGTGCCAGCAGCTTAGCGGCAGGGGGCTGGGAAAGTCAGCCCCAGCATTTT. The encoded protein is CASSLAAGGWESQPQHF.

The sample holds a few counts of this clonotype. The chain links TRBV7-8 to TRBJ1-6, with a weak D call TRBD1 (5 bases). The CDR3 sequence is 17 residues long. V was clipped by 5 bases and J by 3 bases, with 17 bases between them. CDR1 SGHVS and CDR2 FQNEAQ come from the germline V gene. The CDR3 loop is CASSREIEDNYNSPLHF. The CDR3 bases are TGTGCCAGCAGCCGAGAAATTGAGGACAACTATAATTCACCCCTCCACTTT.

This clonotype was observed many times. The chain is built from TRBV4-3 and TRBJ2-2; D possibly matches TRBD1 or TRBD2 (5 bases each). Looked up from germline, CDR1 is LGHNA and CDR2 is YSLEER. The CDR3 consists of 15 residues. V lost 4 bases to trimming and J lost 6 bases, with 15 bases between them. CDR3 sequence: CASSRGALGSGELFF. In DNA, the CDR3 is TGCGCCAGCAGCCGAGGGGCCTTGGGTTCCGGGGAGCTGTTTTTT.

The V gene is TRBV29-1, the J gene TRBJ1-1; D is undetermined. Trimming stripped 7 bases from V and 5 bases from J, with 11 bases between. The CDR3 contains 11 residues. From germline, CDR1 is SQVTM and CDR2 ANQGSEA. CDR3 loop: CSGVWRTEAFF. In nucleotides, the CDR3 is TGCAGCGGGGTTTGGCGGACTGAAGCTTTCTTT.

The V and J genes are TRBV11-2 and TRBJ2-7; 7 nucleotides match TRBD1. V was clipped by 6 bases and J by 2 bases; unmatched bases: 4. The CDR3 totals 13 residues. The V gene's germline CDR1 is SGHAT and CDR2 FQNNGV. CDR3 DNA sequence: TGTGCCAGCAGGAAAGGACAGGCCTACGAGCAGTACTTC. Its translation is CASRKGQAYEQYF.

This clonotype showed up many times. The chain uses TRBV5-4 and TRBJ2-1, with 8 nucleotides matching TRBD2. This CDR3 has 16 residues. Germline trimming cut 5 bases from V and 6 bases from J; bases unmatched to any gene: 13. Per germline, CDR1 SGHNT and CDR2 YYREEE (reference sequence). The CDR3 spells CASSSSGTRGRNEQFF. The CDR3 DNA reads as TGTGCCAGCAGTTCTTCCGGGACTAGAGGTCGCAATGAGCAGTTCTTC.